The 29 T cell receptor beta chains given below trace back to one sample, sequenced in a study of T cell responses to AZD1222 COVID-19 vaccine. Repertoires were generated with immunoSEQ multiplex PCR, while TCRdb's copy carries only in-frame clones and drops some. This table has roughly 180,000 clones, just over 85% appearing once. Sequenced here: peripheral blood, sampled on day 0 of AZD1222 vaccination. These receptors were collected from an adult in good health.

V and J are TRBV2 and TRBJ2-7, with TRBD1 as a possible D gene (6 bases). From germline, CDR1 is SNHLY and CDR2 FYNNEI. The CDR3 sequence is 15 residues long. Trimming took 4 bases from V and 0 from J, leaving 13 bases between them. Here the CDR3 DNA reads TGTGCCAGCAGTGGCCTGACAGGCTACTCCTACGAGCAGTACTTC. Its protein product is CASSGLTGYSYEQYF.

The chain employs TRBV19 and TRBJ1-5; 10 bases are a match to TRBD1. This CDR3 spans 15 amino acids. From germline, CDR1 is LNHDA and CDR2 SQIVND (reference sequence). The V segment lost 3 bases and the J segment 6 bases; nucleotides outside the gene matches: 5. The CDR3 here is CASSIRGQGFQPQHF. CDR3 bases: TGTGCCAGTAGTATTAGGGGACAGGGGTTTCAGCCCCAGCATTTT. The whole variable domain, filled in from reference TRBV19 and TRBJ1-5, reads DGGITQSPKYLFRKEGQNVTLSCEQNLNHDAMYWYRQDPGQGLRLIYYSQIVNDFQKGDIAEGYSVSREKKESFPLTVTSAQKNPTAFYLCASSIRGQGFQPQHFGDGTRLSIL.

This sequence joins TRBV6-5 and TRBJ1-2; possibly TRBD1 for D (5 bases). This CDR3 region has 13 residues. Germline-derived CDR1 and CDR2 are MNHEY and SVGAGI. The V end lost 7 bases, the J end lost 6 bases, and 15 bases lay between the germline ends. The CDR3 nucleotides are TGTGCCAGCACTCCGCAGGGCGCCAATGGCTACACCTTC. It yields the protein CASTPQGANGYTF.

A word on this clone: Within the sample, other DNA sequences also encode this same CDR3. The genes are TRBV6-5 and TRBJ2-3; D uncertain. The CDR3 is made up of 11 amino acids. Looked up from germline, CDR1 is MNHEY and CDR2 is SVGAGI. Between the trimmed V and J ends, which lost 5 bases and 2 bases, there was a span of 2 bases. CDR3 DNA: TGTGCCAGCAGTAACACAGATACGCAGTATTTT. This translates into CASSNTDTQYF.

The chain joins TRBV27 to TRBJ1-4; 7 bases fit TRBD1. V lost 2 bases, J lost 0 bases, and 0 bases stayed unmatched. Germline lookup yields CDR1 MNHEY and CDR2 SMNVEV (reference sequence). The CDR3 sequence is 15 residues long. CDR3 amino acids: CASSLQGATNEKLFF. CDR3 nucleotide sequence: TGTGCCAGCAGTTTACAGGGGGCAACTAATGAAAAACTGTTTTTT.

V usage is TRBV6-2 or TRBV6-3 and J usage is TRBJ1-1; TRBD1 might be the D (5 bases). V was cut by 2 bases and J by 11 bases, with 12 bases left in between. The CDR3 has 12 amino acids. The germline gives CDR1 MNHEY, CDR2 SVGEGT. The CDR3 DNA reads TGTGCCAGCAGTTACGAGGGCAGGGAGGCTTTCTTT. It translates to CASSYEGREAFF.

The chain joins TRBV6-1 to TRBJ2-5; 11 positions agree with TRBD2. The length of the CDR3 is 16 residues. The V segment lost 2 bases and the J segment 1 base; nucleotides outside the gene matches: 3. Germline V gives CDR1 MNHNS, CDR2 SASEGT. CDR3 sequence (DNA): TGTGCCAGCAGTGAACTGACTAGCGGGACCCAAGAGACCCAGTACTTC. Its protein is CASSELTSGTQETQYF.

The chain has TRBV18 and TRBJ1-1, with D unresolved. With 6 bases removed from V and 0 bases from J, the gap between germline ends came to 8 bases. Looked up from germline, CDR1 is KGHSH and CDR2 is LQKENI. The CDR3 has 13 amino acids. The CDR3 here is CASSTVMNTEAFF. The CDR3 DNA follows: TGTGCCAGCTCGACCGTCATGAACACTGAAGCTTTCTTT.

This chain uses TRBV7-9 with TRBJ2-2, with 13 bases that match TRBD2. With V trimmed by 5 bases and J by 3 bases, 12 bases remained unmatched. Looked up from germline, CDR1 is SEHNR and CDR2 is FQNEAQ (reference sequence). This CDR3 has 19 amino acids. The CDR3 loop is CASSTHRELAGGDTGELFF. CDR3 DNA: TGTGCCAGCAGCACACACAGGGAACTAGCGGGAGGGGACACCGGGGAGCTGTTTTTT.

On this clone: Distinct nucleotide sequences in the sample also encode this CDR3. The CDR3 DNA sequence: TGTGCCAGCAGCTTCACGACAGGACGTAATGAAAAACTGTTTTTT. It translates to CASSFTTGRNEKLFF. The V call is TRBV7-8, the J call TRBJ1-4; D perhaps matches TRBD1 (6 bases). Between the trimmed V and J ends, which lost 3 bases and 4 bases, there was a span of 12 bases. The CDR3 is 15 amino acids. Germline CDR1 is SGHVS and CDR2 is FQNEAQ.

In this sample, this clone turned up once. The chain carries TRBV10-1 and TRBJ2-6; no clear D gene. With 7 bases removed from V and 0 bases from J, the gap between germline ends came to 10 bases. This CDR3 has 15 residues. Per the germline V gene, CDR1 is WNHNN and CDR2 is SYGVQD (reference sequence). DNA of the CDR3: TGCGCCAGCAATCAAACCGGCTCTGGGGCCAACGTCCTGACTTTC. As protein: CASNQTGSGANVLTF.

The chain carries TRBV7-9 and TRBJ2-7; the D call may be TRBD1 or TRBD2 (5 bases each). Germline V gene sequence: CDR1 SEHNR, CDR2 FQNEAQ (reference sequence). Trimming removed 10 bases at V and 0 bases at J, with 16 bases between. This CDR3 has 14 amino acids. DNA of the CDR3: TGTGCCACCAAACCAGGGAGCGGCTCCTACGAGCAGTACTTC. Translating gives CATKPGSGSYEQYF. The complete variable domain, with remaining parts taken from reference TRBV7-9 and TRBJ2-7, reads DTGVSQNPRHKITKRGQNVTFRCDPISEHNRLYWYRQTLGQGPEFLTYFQNEAQLEKSRLLSDRFSAERPKGSFSTLEIQRTEQGDSAMYLCATKPGSGSYEQYFGPGTRLTVT.

The chain combines TRBV18 with TRBJ2-7; no reliable D call. Germline V CDR1 and CDR2: KGHSH, LQKENI. The length of the CDR3 is 12 residues. V was shortened by 5 bases and J by 4 bases, with 9 bases between the two germline ends. The CDR3 region is CASSSSSYEQYF. In nucleotides, the CDR3 is TGTGCCAGCTCATCCTCAAGTTACGAGCAGTACTTC. The full variable domain, in which reference TRBV18 and TRBJ2-7 provide the parts outside the CDR3, is NAGVMQNPRHLVRRRGQEARLRCSPMKGHSHVYWYRQLPEEGLKFMVYLQKENIIDESGMPKERFSAEFPKEGPSILRIQQVVRGDSAAYFCASSSSSYEQYFGPGTRLTVT.

The chain carries TRBV30 and TRBJ2-2, with TRBD2 matching 13 bases. V shed 3 bases, J shed 8 bases, and the junction held 6 bases outside the gene matches. The CDR3 is 15 amino acids. Germline CDR1 reads GTSNPN; CDR2 reads SVGIG (reference sequence). CDR3 sequence (DNA): TGTGCCTGGAGGGAACTAGCGGGGGGGCCTGGGGAGCTGTTTTTT. Protein product: CAWRELAGGPGELFF.

The rearrangement joins TRBV7-3 to TRBJ2-3; 9 positions match TRBD1. The germline gives CDR1 SGHTA, CDR2 FQGTGA. Trimming removed 4 bases from V and 2 bases from J; junction bases left unmatched: 4. CDR3 length equals 15 residues. The CDR3: CASSSTGGVTDTQYF. The CDR3 DNA reads as TGTGCCAGCAGCTCAACAGGGGGCGTCACAGATACGCAGTATTTT.

This chain connects TRBV6-5 to TRBJ2-3, with D perhaps given as TRBD1 or TRBD2 (6 bases each). This CDR3 region has 14 residues. CDR1 and CDR2 (germline): MNHEY, SVGAGI. Between the trimmed V and J ends, which lost 9 bases and 3 bases, there was a span of 16 bases. For the CDR3, the DNA is TGTGCCAGGGGGGGCGGGGAGCGGACAGATACGCAGTATTTT. Translated, it gives CARGGGERTDTQYF.

The J gene is TRBJ2-1, the V gene TRBV4-2, with D unresolved. CDR3 length: 15 residues. The V and J ends lost 0 bases and 10 bases respectively, with 16 bases between them. Germline V gene lookup returns CDR1 LGHNA and CDR2 YNFKEQ. In DNA form, the CDR3 reads TGTGCCAGCAGCCAAGAAGGATCCCTTGGAACAGAGCAGTTCTTC. As protein: CASSQEGSLGTEQFF.

The chain links TRBV7-3 to TRBJ2-1; 9 nucleotides agree with TRBD2. The V gene's germline CDR1 is SGHTA and CDR2 FQGTGA. The CDR3 covers 17 residues. The trim removed 5 bases at V and 8 bases at J, leaving 16 bases unmatched. CDR3 coding DNA: TGTGCCAGCAGCACAAGGGGGACTAGCAGACCTGGTGATGAGCAGTTCTTC. It specifies CASSTRGTSRPGDEQFF.

The V and J genes are TRBV18 and TRBJ1-2; D is undetermined. V lost 0 bases and J 7 bases, leaving 12 bases between the germline ends. The CDR3 is 14 amino acids. Germline V gene data show CDR1 as KGHSH and CDR2 as LQKENI. Here the CDR3 DNA reads TGTGCCAGCTCACCACCAAGTATCTTGAGTGGCTACACCTTC. This gives the protein CASSPPSILSGYTF.

This chain links TRBV5-4 with TRBJ2-2; possibly TRBD2 for D (6 bases). The length of the CDR3 is 15 residues. Trimming pared 4 bases from V and 2 bases from J, leaving 12 bases between. CDR1 is SGHNT and CDR2 is YYREEE in the germline V gene (reference sequence). CDR3 DNA sequence: TGTGCCAGCAGCCCGGGACTCTTTAACACCGGGGAGCTGTTTTTT. The encoded protein is CASSPGLFNTGELFF. Together with reference TRBV5-4 and TRBJ2-2, the CDR3 gives the full variable domain: ETGVTQSPTHLIKTRGQQVTLRCSSQSGHNTVSWYQQALGQGPQFIFQYYREEENGRGNFPPRFSGLQFPNYSSELNVNALELDDSALYLCASSPGLFNTGELFFGEGSRLTVL.

V usage is TRBV27 and J usage is TRBJ2-7; D is possibly TRBD2 (7 bases). The CDR3 runs to 13 residues. Germline CDR1 and CDR2: MNHEY and SMNVEV (reference sequence). V was pared by 3 bases and J by 7 bases, with 13 bases between. CDR3 protein: CASSLGGLGEQYF. CDR3 DNA sequence: TGTGCCAGCAGTTTGGGGGGGCTGGGGGAGCAGTACTTC.

The rearrangement links TRBV12-3 or TRBV12-4 to TRBJ1-4; no reliable D call. This CDR3 region has 12 residues. V lost 5 bases and J 8 bases, leaving 9 bases between the germline ends. CDR3 in amino acids: CASSIVREKLFF. The CDR3 DNA is TGTGCCAGCAGTATTGTCAGGGAAAAACTGTTTTTT.

V and J are TRBV28 and TRBJ1-4; D possibly corresponds to TRBD1 (5 bases). Trimming shortened V by 6 bases and J by 11 bases, and 16 bases separated the two germline ends. The CDR3 is made up of 13 amino acids. The germline V gene encodes CDR1 MDHEN and CDR2 SYDVKM. The CDR3 nucleotides are TGTGCCAGCAGCCAGGACACGGCTGGGAAACTGTTTTTT. Its translation is CASSQDTAGKLFF.

As regards this clone: The missing conserved phenylalanine or tryptophan at the end of this CDR3 makes a read error likely. No DNA is shown, since the ends of the CDR3 on it are uncertain; the CDR3 is the one TCRdb lists. The CDR3 loop reads CASSPPRP. V and J are TRBV2 and TRBJ2-7; no check of the table's D call, TRBD2, against the DNA was made. 8 amino acids form the CDR3, both terminal residues included. The germline V gene has CDR1 SNHLY and CDR2 FYNNEI.

This clone was picked up one time. The chain joins TRBV25-1 to TRBJ1-5; D call uncertain. The V and J ends lost 7 bases and 7 bases respectively, with 17 bases between them. Germline V gene data show CDR1 as MGHDK and CDR2 as SYGVNS. This CDR3 region has 14 residues. The CDR3 DNA is TGTGCCAGCAAGGGAGATGGGCGCTGGCAGCCCCAGCATTTT. It is translated as CASKGDGRWQPQHF.

The chain couples TRBV15 to TRBJ1-2; D gene unclear. Germline CDR1 LNHNV, CDR2 YYDKDF (reference sequence). The V end lost 1 base, the J end lost 4 bases, and 7 bases lay between the germline ends. There are 13 residues in the CDR3. The DNA for the CDR3 is TGTGCCACCAGCAGAGGCGGCAGCTATGGCTACACCTTC. Residues: CATSRGGSYGYTF.

A remark on this clone: This specimen includes other DNA sequences encoding the same CDR3. The chain has TRBV18 and TRBJ1-2; tentative D call: TRBD1 (5 bases). The CDR3 spans 13 residues. The germline V and J ends were trimmed by 6 bases and 2 bases, with 10 bases remaining between them. Germline loops: CDR1 KGHSH, CDR2 LQKENI. CDR3 nucleotides: TGTGCCAGCTCCCCCGACAGAAACTATGGCTACACCTTC. Amino acid sequence: CASSPDRNYGYTF.

The table lists this clone with a count of one. The chain uses TRBV7-5 and TRBJ2-2. TRBV7-5 is a known pseudogene. CDR3 length: 13 residues. The CDR3 region is CAEESRATGELFF. The DNA of the CDR3 is TGTGCCGAAGAGTCCCGGGCCACCGGGGAGCTGTTTTTT.

This clone was recorded a few times. The V call is TRBV2, the J call TRBJ1-6, with TRBD1 as a possible D gene (6 bases). The CDR3 is 13 residues long. V was pared by 6 bases and J by 6 bases, with 9 bases between. Germline V gene data show CDR1 as SNHLY and CDR2 as FYNNEI. The CDR3 DNA sequence: TGTGCCAGCAGGGACAGTAGTAATTCACCCCTCCACTTT. Translation: CASRDSSNSPLHF.